This TCR beta chain is from a study of vaccination effects on CD4 cells after COVID-19. Study background: Following the second dose by a median of 72 days, the post-vaccine samples were obtained. Study observations and caveats: New vaccine-induced clones were the main type among post-vaccine spike-reactive clones in convalescents.

A word on this clone: Its antigen is unknown.

This CDR3 spans 13 amino acids. Deletions cut 6 bases from V and 2 bases from J, with 10 bases between. Before any sequencing was done, the ViraFEST assay used viral peptide pools to expand antigen-specific CD4+ T cells. CD4+ T cells were isolated after 10 days of culture. According to PCR results, the person was infected with SARS-CoV-2 between March and December 2020. It was two doses of either the BNT162b2 or mRNA-1273 vaccine that participants received. Both day 3 and day 7 saw half the medium replaced with IL-2 medium. Clones were sequenced by immunoSEQ multiplex PCR, and TCRdb holds only the in-frame ones, with some missing. The table shows under 15,000 clones, with around 79% occurring only once.

The genes are TRBV12-3 or TRBV12-4 and TRBJ2-5; D ambiguous. The receptor was isolated from a human donor who had a prior SARS-CoV-2 infection. This specimen consisted of CD4+ T cells from PBMCs cultured with HCoV-NL63 spike peptides, obtained after COVID-19 vaccination. The CDR3 DNA reads as TGTGCCAGCAGCCTAGGGCCACAAGAGACCCAGTACTTC. Translation: CASSLGPQETQYF.